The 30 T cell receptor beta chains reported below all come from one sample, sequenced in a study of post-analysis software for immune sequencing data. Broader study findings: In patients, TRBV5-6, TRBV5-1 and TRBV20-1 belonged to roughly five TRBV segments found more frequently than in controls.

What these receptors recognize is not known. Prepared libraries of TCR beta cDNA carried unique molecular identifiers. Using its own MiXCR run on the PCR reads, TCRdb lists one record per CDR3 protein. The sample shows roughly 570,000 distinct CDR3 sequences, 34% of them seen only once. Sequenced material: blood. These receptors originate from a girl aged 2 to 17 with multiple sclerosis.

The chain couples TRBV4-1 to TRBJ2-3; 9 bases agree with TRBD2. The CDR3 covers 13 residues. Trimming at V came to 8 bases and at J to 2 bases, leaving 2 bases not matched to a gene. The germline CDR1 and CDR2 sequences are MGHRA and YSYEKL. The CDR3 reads CASASGNTDTQYF. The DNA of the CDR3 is TGCGCCAGCGCTAGCGGGAACACAGATACGCAGTATTTT.

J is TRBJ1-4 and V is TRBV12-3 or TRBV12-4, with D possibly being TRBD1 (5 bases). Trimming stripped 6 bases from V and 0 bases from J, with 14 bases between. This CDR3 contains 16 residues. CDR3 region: CASSDRDVATNEKLFF. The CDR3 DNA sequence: TGTGCCAGCAGCGACCGGGACGTTGCAACTAATGAAAAACTGTTTTTT.

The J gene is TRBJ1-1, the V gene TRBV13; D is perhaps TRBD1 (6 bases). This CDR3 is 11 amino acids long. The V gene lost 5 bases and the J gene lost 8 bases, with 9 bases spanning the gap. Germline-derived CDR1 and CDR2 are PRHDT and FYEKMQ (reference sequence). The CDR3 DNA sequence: TGTGCCAGCAGCCTAACAGGGGAAGCTTTCTTT. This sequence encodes CASSLTGEAFF. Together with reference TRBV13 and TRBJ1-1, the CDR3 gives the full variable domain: AAGVIQSPRHLIKEKRETATLKCYPIPRHDTVYWYQQGPGQDPQFLISFYEKMQSDKGSIPDRFSAQQFSDYHSELNMSSLELGDSALYFCASSLTGEAFFGQGTRLTVV.

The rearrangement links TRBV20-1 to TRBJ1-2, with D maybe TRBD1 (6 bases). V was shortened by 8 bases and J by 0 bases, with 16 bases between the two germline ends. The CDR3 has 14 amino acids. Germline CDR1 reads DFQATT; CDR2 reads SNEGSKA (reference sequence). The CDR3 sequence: CSLQGGPTNYGYTF. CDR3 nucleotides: TGCAGTTTACAGGGAGGCCCTACTAACTATGGCTACACCTTC.

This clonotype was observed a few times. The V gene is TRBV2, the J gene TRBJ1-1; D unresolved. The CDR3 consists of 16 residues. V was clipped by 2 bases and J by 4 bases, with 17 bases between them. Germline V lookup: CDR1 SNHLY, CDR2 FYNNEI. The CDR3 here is CASSESSGQHVTEAFF. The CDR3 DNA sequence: TGTGCCAGCAGTGAATCATCGGGTCAGCACGTCACTGAAGCTTTCTTT.

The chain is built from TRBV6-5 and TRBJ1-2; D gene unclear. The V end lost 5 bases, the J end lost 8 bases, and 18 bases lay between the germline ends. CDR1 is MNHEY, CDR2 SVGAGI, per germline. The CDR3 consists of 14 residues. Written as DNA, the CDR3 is TGTGCCAGCAGTCCCATAGGGCCGAGACGGGGCTACACCTTC. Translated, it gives CASSPIGPRRGYTF.

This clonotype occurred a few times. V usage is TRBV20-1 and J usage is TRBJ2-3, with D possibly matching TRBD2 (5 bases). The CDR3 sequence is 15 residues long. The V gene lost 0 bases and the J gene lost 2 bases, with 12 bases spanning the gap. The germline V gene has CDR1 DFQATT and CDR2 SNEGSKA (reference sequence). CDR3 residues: CSARDPGVYTDTQYF. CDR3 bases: TGCAGTGCTAGAGATCCCGGGGTGTACACAGATACGCAGTATTTT.

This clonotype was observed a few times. CDR3 in amino acids: CASSPAVSSYNSPLHF. The CDR3 nucleotides read TGTGCCAGCAGCCCAGCGGTTAGCTCCTATAATTCACCCCTCCACTTT. This chain uses TRBV5-5 with TRBJ1-6; D call uncertain. Trimming removed 4 bases at V and 0 bases at J, with 11 bases between. CDR3 length: 16 amino acids. Germline V CDR1 and CDR2: SGHKS, YYEKEE (reference sequence).

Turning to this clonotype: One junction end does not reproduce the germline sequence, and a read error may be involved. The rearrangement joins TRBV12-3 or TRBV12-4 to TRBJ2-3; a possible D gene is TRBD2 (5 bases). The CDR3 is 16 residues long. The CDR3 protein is CASSLGAGARTDMQYF. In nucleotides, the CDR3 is TGTGCCAGCAGTTTAGGGGCGGGCGCGAGAACAGATATGCAGTATTTT.

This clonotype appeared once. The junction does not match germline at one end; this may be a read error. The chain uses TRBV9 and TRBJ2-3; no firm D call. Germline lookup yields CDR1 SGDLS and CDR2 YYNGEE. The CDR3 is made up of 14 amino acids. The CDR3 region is CTSSVRKGADTQYF. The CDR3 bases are TGTACCAGCAGCGTACGTAAGGGCGCAGATACGCAGTATTTT.

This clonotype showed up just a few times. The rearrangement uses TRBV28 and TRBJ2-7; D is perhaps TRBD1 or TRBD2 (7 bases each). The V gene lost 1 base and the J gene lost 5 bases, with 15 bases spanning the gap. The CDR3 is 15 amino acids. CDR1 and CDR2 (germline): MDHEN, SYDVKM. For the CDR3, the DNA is TGTGCCAGCAGTTTATTAAAGGGGGCGGGAGACGAGCAGTACTTC. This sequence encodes CASSLLKGAGDEQYF.

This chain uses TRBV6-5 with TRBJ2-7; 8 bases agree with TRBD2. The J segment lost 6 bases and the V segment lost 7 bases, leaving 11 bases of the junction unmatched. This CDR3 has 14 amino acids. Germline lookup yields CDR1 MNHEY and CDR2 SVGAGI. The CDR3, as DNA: TGTGCCAGCAAAACGGGACTAGGAACTATCGAGCAGTACTTC. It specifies CASKTGLGTIEQYF.

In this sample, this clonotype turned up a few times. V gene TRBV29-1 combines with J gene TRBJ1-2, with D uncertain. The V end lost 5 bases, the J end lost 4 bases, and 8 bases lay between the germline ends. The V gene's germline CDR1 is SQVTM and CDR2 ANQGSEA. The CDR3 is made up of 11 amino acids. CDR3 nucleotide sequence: TGCAGCGTTCTCTCCACCTATGGCTACACCTTC. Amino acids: CSVLSTYGYTF.

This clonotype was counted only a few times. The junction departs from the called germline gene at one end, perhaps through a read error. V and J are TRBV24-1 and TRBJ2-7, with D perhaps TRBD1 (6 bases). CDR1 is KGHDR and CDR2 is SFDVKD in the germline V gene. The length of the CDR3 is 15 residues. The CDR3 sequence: CATGDGDWGPYEQYF. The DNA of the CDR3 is TGCGCCACCGGTGATGGAGATTGGGGGCCTTACGAGCAGTACTTC.

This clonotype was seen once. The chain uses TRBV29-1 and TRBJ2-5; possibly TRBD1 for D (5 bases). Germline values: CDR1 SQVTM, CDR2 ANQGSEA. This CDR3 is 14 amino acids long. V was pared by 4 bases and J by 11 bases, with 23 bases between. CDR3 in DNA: TGCAGCGTTGTAGGGGCTTATTACGACAATGAGCAGTACTTC. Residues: CSVVGAYYDNEQYF.

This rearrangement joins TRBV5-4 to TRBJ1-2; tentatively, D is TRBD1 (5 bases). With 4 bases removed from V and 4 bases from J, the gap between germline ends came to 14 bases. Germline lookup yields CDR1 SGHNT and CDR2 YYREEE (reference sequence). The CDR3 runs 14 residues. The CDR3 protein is CASSITRRGYGYTF. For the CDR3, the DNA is TGTGCCAGCAGCATAACACGGAGGGGCTATGGCTACACCTTC.

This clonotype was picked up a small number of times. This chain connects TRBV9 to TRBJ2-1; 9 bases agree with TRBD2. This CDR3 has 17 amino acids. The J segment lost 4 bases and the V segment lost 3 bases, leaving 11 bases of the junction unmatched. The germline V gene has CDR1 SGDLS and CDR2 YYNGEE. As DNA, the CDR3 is TGTGCCAGCAGCGGTGACCCTAGCGGGGTAAAGTACAATGAGCAGTTCTTC. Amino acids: CASSGDPSGVKYNEQFF.

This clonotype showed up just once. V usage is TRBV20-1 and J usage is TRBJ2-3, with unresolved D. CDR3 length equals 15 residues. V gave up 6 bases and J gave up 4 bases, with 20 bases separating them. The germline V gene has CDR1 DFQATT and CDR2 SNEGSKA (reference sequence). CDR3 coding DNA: TGCAGTGCCGACCCTGGATTGGGCTTCGCAGATACGCAGTATTTT. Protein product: CSADPGLGFADTQYF.

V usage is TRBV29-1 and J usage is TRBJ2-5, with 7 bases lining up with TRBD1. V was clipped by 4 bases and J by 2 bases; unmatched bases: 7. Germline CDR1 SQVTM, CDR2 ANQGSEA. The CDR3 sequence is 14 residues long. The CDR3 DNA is TGCAGCGTTGGACAGGGTGGGGTACAAGAGACCCAGTACTTC. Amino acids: CSVGQGGVQETQYF.

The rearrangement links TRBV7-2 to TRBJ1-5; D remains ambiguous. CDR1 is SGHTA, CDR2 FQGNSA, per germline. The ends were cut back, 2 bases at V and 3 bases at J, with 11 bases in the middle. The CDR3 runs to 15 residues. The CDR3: CASSLFRGDNQPQHF. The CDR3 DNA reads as TGTGCCAGCAGCTTATTCCGGGGTGACAATCAGCCCCAGCATTTT.

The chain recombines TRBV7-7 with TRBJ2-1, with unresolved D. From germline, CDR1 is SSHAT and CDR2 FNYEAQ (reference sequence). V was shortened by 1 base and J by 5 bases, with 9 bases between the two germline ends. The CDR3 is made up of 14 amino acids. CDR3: CASSLGPANNEQFF. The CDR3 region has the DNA TGTGCCAGCAGCTTAGGCCCAGCCAACAATGAGCAGTTCTTC.

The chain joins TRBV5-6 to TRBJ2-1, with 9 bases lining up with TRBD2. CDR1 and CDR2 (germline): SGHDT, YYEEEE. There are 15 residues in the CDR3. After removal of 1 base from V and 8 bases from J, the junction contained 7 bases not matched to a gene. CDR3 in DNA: TGTGCCAGCAGCTTGCGTCGGCTAGCGGGGCATGAGCAGTTCTTC. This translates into CASSLRRLAGHEQFF.

The CDR3: CASRTDRYTDTQYF. The DNA of the CDR3 is TGTGCCAGCAGAACGGACAGGTACACAGATACGCAGTATTTT. This sequence joins TRBV27 and TRBJ2-3; 7 bases fit TRBD1. The CDR3 extends over 14 amino acids. V shed 6 bases, J shed 2 bases, and the junction held 5 bases outside the gene matches. Germline CDR1 and CDR2: MNHEY and SMNVEV (reference sequence).

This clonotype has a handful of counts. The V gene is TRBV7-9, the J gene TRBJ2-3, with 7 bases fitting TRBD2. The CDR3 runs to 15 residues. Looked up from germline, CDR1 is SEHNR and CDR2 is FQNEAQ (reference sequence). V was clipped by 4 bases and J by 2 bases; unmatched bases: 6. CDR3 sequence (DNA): TGTGCCAGCAGCTGGGCCACTAGCGCCACAGATACGCAGTATTTT. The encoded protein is CASSWATSATDTQYF.

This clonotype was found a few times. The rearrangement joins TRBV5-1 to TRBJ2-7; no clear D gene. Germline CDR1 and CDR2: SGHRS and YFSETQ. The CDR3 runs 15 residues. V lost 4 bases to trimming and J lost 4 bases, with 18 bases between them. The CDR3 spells CASSPVFRNGYEQYF. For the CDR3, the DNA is TGCGCCAGCAGCCCCGTCTTCCGAAACGGTTACGAGCAGTACTTC.

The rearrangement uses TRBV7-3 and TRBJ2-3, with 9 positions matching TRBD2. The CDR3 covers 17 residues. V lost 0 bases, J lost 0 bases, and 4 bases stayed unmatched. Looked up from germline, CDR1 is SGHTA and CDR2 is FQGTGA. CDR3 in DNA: TGTGCCAGCAGCTTAACGGTAGCGGGGGCAAGCACAGATACGCAGTATTTT. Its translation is CASSLTVAGASTDTQYF.

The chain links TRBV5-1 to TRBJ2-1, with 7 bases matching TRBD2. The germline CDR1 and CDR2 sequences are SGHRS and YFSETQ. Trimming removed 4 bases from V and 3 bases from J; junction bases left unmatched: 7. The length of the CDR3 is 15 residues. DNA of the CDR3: TGCGCCAGCAGCGTGCAGATAGCGGGCTACAATGAGCAGTTCTTC. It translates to CASSVQIAGYNEQFF.

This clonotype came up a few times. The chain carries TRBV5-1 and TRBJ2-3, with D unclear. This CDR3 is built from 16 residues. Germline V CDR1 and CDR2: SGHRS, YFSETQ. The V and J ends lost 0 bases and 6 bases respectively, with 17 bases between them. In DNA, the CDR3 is TGCGCCAGCAGCTTGGGGCACAGAACATTAATTGATACGCAGTATTTT. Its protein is CASSLGHRTLIDTQYF.

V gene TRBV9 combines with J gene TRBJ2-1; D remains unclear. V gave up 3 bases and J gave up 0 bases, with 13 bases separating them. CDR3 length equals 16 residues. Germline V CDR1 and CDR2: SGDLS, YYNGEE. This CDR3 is CASSGSARSSYNEQFF. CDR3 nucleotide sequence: TGTGCCAGCAGCGGGTCCGCTCGTTCCTCCTACAATGAGCAGTTCTTC.

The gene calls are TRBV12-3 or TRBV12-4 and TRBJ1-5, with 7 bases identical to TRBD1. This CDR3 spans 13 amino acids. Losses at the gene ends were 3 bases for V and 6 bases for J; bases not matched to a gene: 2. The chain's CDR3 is CASSFNRGQPQHF. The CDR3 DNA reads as TGTGCCAGCAGTTTTAACAGGGGTCAGCCCCAGCATTTT.